The 22 T cell receptor beta chains below all came from one sample that was sequenced in a study of T-cell memory formation after mild COVID-19. TCRdb re-analysed the 5' RACE reads in MiXCR, keeping a single row per CDR3 protein. This sample yields roughly 250,000 distinct CDR3 sequences, of which over 15% are seen a single time; 20% to 25% belongs to the top ten. Sequencing used PBMCs or a T cell subset sorted from them (not recorded which). Every receptor here comes from a man aged 18 to 30 who had mild COVID-19 (a few samples of this study predate the infection). Cell type and time point are not known.

This clonotype was seen a few times. The rearrangement joins TRBV7-2 to TRBJ1-1, with 8 bases fitting TRBD1. The germline CDR1 and CDR2 sequences are SGHTA and FQGNSA. This CDR3 is 16 amino acids long. V was clipped by 1 base and J by 5 bases; unmatched bases: 9. The CDR3 DNA follows: TGTGCCAGCAGCTTAGTAGGACAGGGAGGATGGACTGAAGCTTTCTTT. This gives the protein CASSLVGQGGWTEAFF.

Concerning this clonotype itself: This sequence may be a read error, since a much larger clone differs from it by one base. This rearrangement joins TRBV9 to TRBJ2-3; the D gene could be TRBD1 or TRBD2 (6 bases each). This CDR3 contains 13 residues. CDR1 is SGDLS and CDR2 is YYNGEE in the germline V gene. The DNA of the CDR3 is TGTGCCAGCAGCGAAACGGGGGCAGATGCGCAGTATTTT. Residues: CASSETGADAQYF.

V and J are TRBV6-2 or TRBV6-3 and TRBJ2-7; 7 bases align to TRBD1. Per the germline V gene, CDR1 is MNHEY and CDR2 is SVGEGT. CDR3 length: 16 amino acids. J lost 2 bases, V lost 6 bases, and 13 bases had no gene match. This chain's CDR3 is CASSNHGTDSPYEQYV. DNA of the CDR3: TGTGCCAGCAGCAACCACGGGACAGATTCACCCTACGAGCAGTACGTC.

This clonotype came up many times. The chain employs TRBV4-3 and TRBJ1-1; no definite D call. The germline CDR1 and CDR2 sequences are LGHNA and YSLEER. The CDR3 consists of 14 residues. V gave up 5 bases and J gave up 0 bases, with 10 bases separating them. CDR3 sequence: CASSRQHMNTEAFF. The DNA of the CDR3 is TGCGCCAGCAGCAGGCAACATATGAACACTGAAGCTTTCTTT.

This clonotype was seen only a few times. This chain connects TRBV6-2 or TRBV6-3 to TRBJ1-5, with no clear D. This CDR3 contains 15 residues. V lost 6 bases, J lost 2 bases, and 14 bases lay in between. Germline V lookup: CDR1 MNHEY, CDR2 SVGEGT. The CDR3 DNA reads as TGTGCCAGCAGCCCCGCCGGGGAGGGCAATCAGCCCCAGCATTTT. As protein: CASSPAGEGNQPQHF.

This clonotype was counted a few times. V usage is TRBV4-3 and J usage is TRBJ1-4; D may be TRBD1 (6 bases). Germline V lookup: CDR1 LGHNA, CDR2 YSLEER. The ends were cut back, 4 bases at V and 3 bases at J, with 12 bases in the middle. This CDR3 contains 15 residues. CDR3 in amino acids: CASSLGGQPNEKLFF. The CDR3, as DNA: TGCGCCAGCAGCCTAGGTGGACAGCCTAATGAAAAACTGTTTTTT.

CDR3: CASSAAGTGGYTF. CDR3 DNA: TGTGCCAGCAGCGCAGCCGGGACCGGTGGCTACACCTTC. The gene calls are TRBV12-3 or TRBV12-4 and TRBJ1-2, with D possibly matching TRBD1 (5 bases). CDR3 size: 13 residues. V dropped 6 bases and J dropped 7 bases, with 15 bases sitting between them.

This clonotype turned up a few times. The gene calls are TRBV25-1 and TRBJ1-5; D is perhaps TRBD1 (6 bases). CDR1 is MGHDK, CDR2 SYGVNS, per germline. V gave up 9 bases and J gave up 2 bases, with 11 bases separating them. This CDR3 has 13 amino acids. The CDR3 sequence: CASEGGRNQPQHF. The CDR3 bases are TGTGCCAGTGAGGGGGGCCGCAATCAGCCCCAGCATTTT.

This clonotype was seen a handful of times. V gene TRBV5-1 combines with J gene TRBJ2-2; D is uncertain. V lost 0 bases to trimming and J lost 6 bases, with 6 bases between them. Germline V lookup: CDR1 SGHRS, CDR2 YFSETQ. The CDR3 is 13 residues long. The CDR3 DNA sequence: TGCGCCAGCAGCTTGGATACTGCCGGGGAGCTGTTTTTT. This translates into CASSLDTAGELFF.

This clonotype has a count of ten or more. This rearrangement joins TRBV27 to TRBJ1-1; 9 nucleotides match TRBD1. The trim removed 8 bases at V and 5 bases at J, leaving 6 bases unmatched. CDR3 size: 13 residues. Germline loops: CDR1 MNHEY, CDR2 SMNVEV (reference sequence). The CDR3 spells CASRGTGKTEAFF. The CDR3 DNA sequence: TGTGCCAGCCGGGGGACAGGGAAGACTGAAGCTTTCTTT.

This clonotype was seen many times. The chain combines TRBV2 with TRBJ1-6; D not resolved. The CDR3 consists of 11 residues. Trimming stripped 7 bases from V and 7 bases from J, with 5 bases between. CDR1 and CDR2 (germline): SNHLY, FYNNEI. The CDR3 bases are TGTGCCAGCATAGGGAATTCACCCCTCCACTTT. Translated: CASIGNSPLHF.

Ten or more counts support this clonotype. The rearrangement joins TRBV6-2 or TRBV6-3 to TRBJ1-1, with D tentatively TRBD1 (5 bases). Per the germline V gene, CDR1 is MNHEY and CDR2 is SVGEGT. The CDR3 covers 12 residues. V was pared by 2 bases and J by 7 bases, with 8 bases between. This chain's CDR3 is CASSYRGHEAFF. CDR3 nucleotides: TGTGCCAGCAGTTACAGGGGTCATGAAGCTTTCTTT.

The rearrangement uses TRBV27 and TRBJ1-1; no clear D. Germline values: CDR1 MNHEY, CDR2 SMNVEV (reference sequence). The CDR3 spans 15 residues. V was cut by 0 bases and J by 0 bases, with 8 bases left in between. CDR3 in DNA: TGTGCCAGCAGTTTATCGAAGGCATTGAACACTGAAGCTTTCTTT. Translating gives CASSLSKALNTEAFF.

In its sample, this clonotype was seen a few times. V is TRBV9 and J is TRBJ2-5; the D is unclear. The CDR3 totals 13 residues. The germline CDR1 and CDR2 sequences are SGDLS and YYNGEE. V gave up 0 bases and J gave up 5 bases, with 8 bases separating them. The CDR3 DNA sequence: TGTGCCAGCAGCGTAGAGGGCAGGGAGACCCAGTACTTC. Amino acid sequence: CASSVEGRETQYF.

This sequence joins TRBV12-3 or TRBV12-4 and TRBJ1-2, with a possible D match to TRBD1 (6 bases). V was cut by 10 bases and J by 0 bases, with 21 bases left in between. This CDR3 has 16 residues. This CDR3 reads CATSTQWGRANYGYTF. DNA of the CDR3: TGTGCCACCTCCACCCAGTGGGGGCGAGCTAACTATGGCTACACCTTC.

This clonotype was recorded a few times. V usage is TRBV27 and J usage is TRBJ2-3; 7 nucleotides agree with TRBD2. This CDR3 region has 16 residues. The V gene end was trimmed by 5 bases and the J gene end by 2 bases; junction bases not matched to a gene: 10. Germline CDR1 reads MNHEY; CDR2 reads SMNVEV (reference sequence). In DNA form, the CDR3 reads TGTGCCAGCAGTCCCCCCGCTAGCGGTTACACAGATACGCAGTATTTT. It translates to CASSPPASGYTDTQYF.

J is TRBJ2-1 and V is TRBV29-1; 12 bases map to TRBD1. J gave up 7 bases and V 3 bases, and 4 bases lay outside the gene matches. The CDR3 has 14 residues. Germline CDR1 SQVTM, CDR2 ANQGSEA. The CDR3 protein is CSVEGDRGLNEQFF. In DNA, the CDR3 is TGCAGCGTTGAGGGGGACAGGGGGCTTAATGAGCAGTTCTTC.

The V call is TRBV21-1, the J call TRBJ2-7; the DNA was not compared with TRBD1, the D call given in the table. TRBV21-1 is a recognized pseudogene. This CDR3 region has 12 residues. The DNA of the CDR3 is TGTGCCAGCCGCCCGGGGGGAGACGAGCAGTACGTC. Translating gives CASRPGGDEQYV.

This clonotype appeared a few times. In nucleotides, the CDR3 is TGTGCCAGCAGCTTGAAGATAGGGGTCGGGAACACCGGGGAGCTGTTTTTT. Its protein is CASSLKIGVGNTGELFF. V and J are TRBV5-8 and TRBJ2-2; a possible D gene is TRBD1 (5 bases). Germline CDR1 and CDR2: SGHTS and YDEGEE. CDR3 length equals 17 residues. V dropped 1 base and J dropped 1 base, with 14 bases sitting between them.

This clonotype was counted only a few times. The genes are TRBV7-2 and TRBJ2-3, with no clear D. Germline loops: CDR1 SGHTA, CDR2 FQGNSA. Trimming left V 2 bases short and J 6 bases short, with 18 bases between. This CDR3 has 16 residues. CDR3 coding DNA: TGTGCCAGCAGCTTAAGTTCGAACAAAGGCCCCGATACGCAGTATTTT. Translation gives CASSLSSNKGPDTQYF.

This clonotype has just a few counts. The rearrangement joins TRBV7-8 to TRBJ1-6, with D possibly TRBD1 on 6 matching bases. Deletions cut 5 bases from V and 0 bases from J, with 14 bases between. Germline values: CDR1 SGHVS, CDR2 FQNEAQ. CDR3 length: 17 residues. This chain's CDR3 is CASSLIGGASYNSPLHF. DNA of the CDR3: TGTGCCAGCAGCCTTATAGGGGGGGCCTCCTATAATTCACCCCTCCACTTT.

This clonotype occurred many times. V and J are TRBV7-3 and TRBJ2-4; 8 bases are shared with TRBD1. The V gene's germline CDR1 is SGHTA and CDR2 FQGTGA. V dropped 5 bases and J dropped 7; count of bases not matched to a gene: 10. The CDR3 runs 15 residues. Written as DNA, the CDR3 is TGTGCCAGCAGCCCGCAGGGGGCGCTTGGGAACATTCAGTACTTC. It specifies CASSPQGALGNIQYF. The full variable domain, completed using reference TRBV7-3 and TRBJ2-4, is GAGVSQTPSNKVTEKGKYVELRCDPISGHTALYWYRQSLGQGPEFLIYFQGTGAADDSGLPNDRFFAVRPEGSVSTLKIQRTERGDSAVYLCASSPQGALGNIQYFGAGTRLSVL.